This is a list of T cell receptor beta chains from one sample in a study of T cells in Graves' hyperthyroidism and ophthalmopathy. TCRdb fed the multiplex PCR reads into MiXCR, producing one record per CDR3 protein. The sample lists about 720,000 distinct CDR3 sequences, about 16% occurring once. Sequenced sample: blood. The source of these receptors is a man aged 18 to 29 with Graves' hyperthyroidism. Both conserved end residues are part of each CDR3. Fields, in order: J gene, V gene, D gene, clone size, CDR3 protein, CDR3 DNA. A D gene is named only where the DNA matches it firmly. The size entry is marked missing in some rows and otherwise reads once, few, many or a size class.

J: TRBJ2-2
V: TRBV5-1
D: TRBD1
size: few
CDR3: CASNGQTGAGTGELFF
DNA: TGCGCCAGCAACGGGCAGACAGGGGCGGGCACCGGGGAGCTGTTTTTT

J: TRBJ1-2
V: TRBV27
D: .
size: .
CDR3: CASSLSGVGYTF
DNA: TGTGCCAGCAGTTTATCCGGGGTTGGCTACACCTTC

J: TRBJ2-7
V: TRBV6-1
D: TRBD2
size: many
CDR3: CASTPGGGYEQYF
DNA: TGTGCCAGCACCCCGGGAGGGGGCTACGAGCAGTACTTC

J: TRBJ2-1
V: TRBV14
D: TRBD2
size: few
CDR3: CASSQVGLADSYNEQFF
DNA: TGTGCCAGCAGCCAAGTGGGACTAGCGGACTCCTACAATGAGCAGTTCTTC

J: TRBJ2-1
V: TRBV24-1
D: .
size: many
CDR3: CATSDPVGGFYNEQFF
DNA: TGTGCCACCAGTGATCCCGTAGGGGGGTTTTACAATGAGCAGTTCTTC

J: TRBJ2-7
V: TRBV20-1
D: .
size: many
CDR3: CSARDQGGGSYEQYF
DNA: TGCAGTGCTAGAGATCAGGGGGGGGGTTCCTACGAGCAGTACTTC

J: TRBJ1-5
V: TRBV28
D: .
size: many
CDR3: CASSPSGQGVQPQHF
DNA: TGTGCCAGCAGTCCCTCCGGGCAGGGAGTTCAGCCCCAGCATTTT

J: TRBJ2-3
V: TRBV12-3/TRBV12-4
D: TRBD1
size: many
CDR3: CASTGQGLTDTQYF
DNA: TGTGCCAGCACCGGACAGGGCCTCACAGATACGCAGTATTTT

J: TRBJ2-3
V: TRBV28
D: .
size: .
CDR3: CASSTPSSTDTQYF
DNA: TGTGCCAGCAGTACCCCTTCTAGCACAGATACGCAGTATTTT

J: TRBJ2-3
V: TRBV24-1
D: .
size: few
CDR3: CATSDPGHQEYTQYF
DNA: TGTGCCACCAGTGATCCGGGACACCAGGAGTATACGCAGTATTTT

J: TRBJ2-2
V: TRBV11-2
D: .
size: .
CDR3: CASSSSFQAGHHRWDTGELFF
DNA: TGTGCCAGCAGCTCCTCGTTCCAAGCGGGACATCACCGATGGGACACCGGGGAGCTGTTTTTT

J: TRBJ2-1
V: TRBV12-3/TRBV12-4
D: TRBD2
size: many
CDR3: CASRPGLAVNEQFF
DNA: TGTGCCAGCAGACCGGGACTAGCCGTCAATGAGCAGTTCTTC

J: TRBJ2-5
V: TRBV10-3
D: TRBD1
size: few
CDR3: CATLAGGAFRTQYF
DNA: TGTGCCACCCTAGCAGGGGGCGCGTTTCGGACCCAGTACTTC

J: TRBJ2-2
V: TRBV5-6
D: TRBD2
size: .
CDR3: CASSLLTSGSTGELFF
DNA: TGTGCCAGCAGCTTGCTTACTAGCGGGAGTACCGGGGAGCTGTTTTTT

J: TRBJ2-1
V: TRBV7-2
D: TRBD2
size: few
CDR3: CASSLTAGALDNEQFF
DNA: TGTGCCAGCAGCTTAACTGCGGGAGCCCTTGACAATGAGCAGTTCTTC

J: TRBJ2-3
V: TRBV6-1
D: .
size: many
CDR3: CASSSSTDTQYF
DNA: TGTGCCAGCAGTTCTAGCACAGATACGCAGTATTTT

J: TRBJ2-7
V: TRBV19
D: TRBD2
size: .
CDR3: CASRLTSGPSYEQYF
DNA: TGTGCCAGTCGATTGACTAGCGGCCCCTCCTACGAGCAGTACTTC

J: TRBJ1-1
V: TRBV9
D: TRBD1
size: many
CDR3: CASSVEGTGMNTEAFF
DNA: TGTGCCAGCAGCGTAGAAGGGACAGGGATGAACACTGAAGCTTTCTTT

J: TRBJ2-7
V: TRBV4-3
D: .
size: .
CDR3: CASSQEFTGNYEQYF
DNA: TGCGCCAGCAGCCAAGAATTTACAGGGAACTACGAGCAGTACTTC

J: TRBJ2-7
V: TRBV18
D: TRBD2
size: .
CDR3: CASSPPGLVYEQYF
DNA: TGTGCCAGCTCACCACCGGGACTAGTTTACGAGCAGTACTTC

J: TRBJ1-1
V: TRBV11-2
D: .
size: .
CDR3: CASSLGGAGEAFF
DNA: TGTGCCAGCAGCTTAGGGGGGGCGGGTGAAGCTTTCTTT

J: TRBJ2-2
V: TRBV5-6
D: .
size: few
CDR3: CASSLISGTGELFF
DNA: TGTGCCAGCAGCTTGATATCGGGGACCGGGGAGCTGTTTTTT

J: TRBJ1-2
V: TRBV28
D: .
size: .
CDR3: CAGSLVDYGYTF
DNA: TGTGCCGGCAGTTTGGTAGACTATGGCTACACCTTC

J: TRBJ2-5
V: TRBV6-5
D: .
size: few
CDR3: CASSYPAEGSETQYF
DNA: TGTGCCAGCAGTTACCCCGCCGAGGGGTCAGAGACCCAGTACTTC

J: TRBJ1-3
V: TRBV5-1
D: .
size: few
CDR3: CASSLGHGSGNTIYF
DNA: TGCGCCAGCAGCTTGGGGCATGGCTCTGGAAACACCATATATTTT

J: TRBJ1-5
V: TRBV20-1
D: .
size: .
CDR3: CSASLAGYSNQPQHF
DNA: TGCAGTGCTAGTTTGGCAGGCTATAGCAATCAGCCCCAGCATTTT

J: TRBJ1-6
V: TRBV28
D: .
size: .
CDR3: CASTPTLNSPLHF
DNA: TGTGCCAGCACCCCGACCCTTAATTCACCCCTCCACTTT

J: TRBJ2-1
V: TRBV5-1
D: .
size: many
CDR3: CASSLGRGRYNEQFF
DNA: TGCGCCAGCAGCTTGGGGAGGGGAAGGTACAATGAGCAGTTCTTC

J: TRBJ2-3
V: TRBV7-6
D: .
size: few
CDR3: CASSPTDRADTQYF
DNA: TGTGCCAGCAGCCCCACCGACCGGGCAGATACGCAGTATTTT